This record concerns one T cell receptor beta chain sequence. Its target is not known. The data were taken from a study of cytomegalovirus exposure and HLA in healthy donors. Broader study findings: CMV serostatus was the sole immune exposure information available. In an earlier analysis, about 90% or about 30%: the productive usage of most TCR beta V segments.

The PCR employed 60 Vbeta primers together with 13 Jbeta primers. The protocol was immunoSEQ multiplex PCR, while the TCRdb copy is restricted to in-frame clones and leaves out a portion. Of about 130,000 clones in the sample, about 76% are singletons; the top ten hold approximately 13%. The length of the CDR3 is 15 residues. The ends were cut back, 3 bases at V and 8 bases at J, with 17 bases in the middle. CDR1 and CDR2 from the germline V gene are LNHDA and SQIVND (reference sequence). Sequences were obtained from PBMCs. The chain couples TRBV19 to TRBJ2-1; D may be TRBD2 (6 bases). This clonotype was sampled from a woman in her sixties or seventies in good health and CMV-seropositive. The CDR3 region is CASSIVAASMDEQFF. CDR3 nucleotides: TGTGCCAGTAGTATCGTAGCGGCAAGTATGGATGAGCAGTTCTTC.